Below are 2 T cell receptor beta chains sequenced from a single sample in a study of CD8+ T cells in alopecia areata. Following extraction, RNA underwent reverse transcription to cDNA, which served as the sequencing template. Profiled with immunoSEQ multiplex PCR; TCRdb holds only in-frame clones, not every one. This sample comprises some 110,000 clones, none seen once only. Input material: lesional skin. These receptors were obtained from a C3H/HeJ mouse with alopecia areata. Strain MHC haplotype: H2-k.

Of note for this clone: The germline and genes are mouse ones. CDR3 sequence: CASSESQDYEQYF. Partial CDR3 DNA: TGTGCCAGCAGTGAGTCACAAGACTAT. The chain couples TRBV13-3 to TRBJ2-7; D remains unclear. The sequence runs out 4 residues before the end of the CDR3; the remainder is reconstructed from the germline J gene. The ends were cut back, 2 bases at V and 3 bases at J, with 9 bases in the middle. This CDR3 contains 13 residues. Germline V gene data show CDR1 as NNHDY and CDR2 as SYVADS.

This clone was observed a handful of times. These gene names are mouse names. The DNA ends 4 residues before the CDR3 does, and the rest of the CDR3 is filled in from the germline J gene. The V and J genes are TRBV13-3 and TRBJ2-4; 10 nucleotides align to TRBD2. Germline V gene data show CDR1 as NNHDY and CDR2 as SYVADS. The CDR3 contains 15 residues. With 4 bases clipped from V and 2 bases from J, the junction kept 4 bases outside the gene matches. The CDR3 reads CASSPDWGVQNTLYF. The CDR3 DNA, read in part, is TGTGCCAGCAGTCCCGACTGGGGGGTTCAAAAC. Full variable domain (rest looked up from reference TRBV13-3 and TRBJ2-4): EAAVTQSPRSKVAVTGGKVTLSCHQTNNHDYMYWYRQDTGHGLRLIHYSYVADSTEKGDIPDGYKASRPSQENFSLILELASLSQTAVYFCASSPDWGVQNTLYFGAGTRLSVL.